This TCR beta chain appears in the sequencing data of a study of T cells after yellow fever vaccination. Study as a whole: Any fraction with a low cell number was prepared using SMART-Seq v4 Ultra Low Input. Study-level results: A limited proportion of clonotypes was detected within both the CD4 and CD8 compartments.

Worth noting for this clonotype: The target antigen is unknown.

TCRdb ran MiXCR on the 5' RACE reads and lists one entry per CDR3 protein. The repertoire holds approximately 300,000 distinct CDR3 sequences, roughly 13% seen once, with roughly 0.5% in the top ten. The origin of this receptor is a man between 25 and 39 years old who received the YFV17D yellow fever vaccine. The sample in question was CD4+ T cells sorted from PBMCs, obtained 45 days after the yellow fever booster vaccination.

This CDR3 reads CASSRPGTSGRGGEQFF. The CDR3 bases are TGTGCCAGCAGCCGCCCCGGGACTAGCGGGAGGGGGGGTGAGCAGTTCTTC. The gene calls are TRBV6-1 and TRBJ2-1, with TRBD2 matching over 16 bases. This CDR3 comprises 17 residues. V lost 6 bases to trimming and J lost 9 bases; unmatched junction nucleotides: 11. Germline CDR1 and CDR2: MNHNS and SASEGT.